Shown below are 4 T cell receptor beta chains from a single sample sequenced in a study of T cell repertoires in cytomegalovirus infection. MiXCR, run by TCRdb on the reads, gives a single entry per CDR3 protein. This table holds about 570,000 distinct CDR3 sequences, under 45% found once. These receptors' targets are unknown. The material sequenced was cultured PBMCs, taken from culture after CMV antigen stimulation. The receptors were sampled from a human donor in good health (CMV status not recorded). Some clones in this sample may be carry-over from other donors' samples.

The chain employs TRBV23-1 and TRBJ1-6; D gene unclear. TRBV23-1 is an open reading frame, and its role is uncertain. This CDR3 comprises 18 residues. V was shortened by 3 bases and J by 0 bases, with 15 bases between the two germline ends. The CDR3 bases are TGCGCCAGCAGTCAGCCTGGTGTCGGGAGCTCCTATAATTCACCCCTCCACTTT. It encodes CASSQPGVGSSYNSPLHF.

The chain carries TRBV7-6 and TRBJ1-1; D unclear. CDR1 SGHVS and CDR2 FNYEAQ come from the germline V gene. V was clipped by 5 bases and J by 5 bases, with 12 bases between them. The CDR3 consists of 13 residues. CDR3 nucleotides: TGTGCCAGCAGCCCCGGGTGGTTTACTGAAGCTTTCTTT. Its translation is CASSPGWFTEAFF.

The table lists this clonotype with a few counts. This sequence joins TRBV6-5 and TRBJ1-5; D not certain. V gave up 10 bases and J gave up 0 bases, with 10 bases separating them. CDR1 and CDR2 from the germline V gene are MNHEY and SVGAGI. This CDR3 region has 13 residues. The CDR3 DNA sequence: TGTGCCACCCGGCGGGCTAGCAATCAGCCCCAGCATTTT. It encodes CATRRASNQPQHF.

This clonotype came up many times. The gene calls are TRBV7-2 and TRBJ1-1; D unclear. Germline CDR1 and CDR2: SGHTA and FQGNSA. The CDR3 has 15 residues. Trimming removed 5 bases at V and 1 base at J, with 14 bases between. Written as DNA, the CDR3 is TGTGCCAGCAGCACCAGACTGACAAAGAACACTGAAGCTTTCTTT. Translated, it gives CASSTRLTKNTEAFF.